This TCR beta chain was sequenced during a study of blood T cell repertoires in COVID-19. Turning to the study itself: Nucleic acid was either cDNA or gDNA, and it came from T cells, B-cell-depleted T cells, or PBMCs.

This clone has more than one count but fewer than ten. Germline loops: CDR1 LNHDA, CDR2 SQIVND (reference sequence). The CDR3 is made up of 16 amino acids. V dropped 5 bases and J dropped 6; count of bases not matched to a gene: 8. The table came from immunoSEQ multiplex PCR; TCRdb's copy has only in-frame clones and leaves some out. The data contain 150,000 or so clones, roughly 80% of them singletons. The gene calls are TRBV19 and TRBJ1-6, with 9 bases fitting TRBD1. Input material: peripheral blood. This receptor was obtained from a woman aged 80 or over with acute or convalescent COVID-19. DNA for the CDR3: TGTGCCAGTAGTCGAGCCGGGACAGGGCCTAATTCACCCCTCCACTTT. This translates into CASSRAGTGPNSPLHF.